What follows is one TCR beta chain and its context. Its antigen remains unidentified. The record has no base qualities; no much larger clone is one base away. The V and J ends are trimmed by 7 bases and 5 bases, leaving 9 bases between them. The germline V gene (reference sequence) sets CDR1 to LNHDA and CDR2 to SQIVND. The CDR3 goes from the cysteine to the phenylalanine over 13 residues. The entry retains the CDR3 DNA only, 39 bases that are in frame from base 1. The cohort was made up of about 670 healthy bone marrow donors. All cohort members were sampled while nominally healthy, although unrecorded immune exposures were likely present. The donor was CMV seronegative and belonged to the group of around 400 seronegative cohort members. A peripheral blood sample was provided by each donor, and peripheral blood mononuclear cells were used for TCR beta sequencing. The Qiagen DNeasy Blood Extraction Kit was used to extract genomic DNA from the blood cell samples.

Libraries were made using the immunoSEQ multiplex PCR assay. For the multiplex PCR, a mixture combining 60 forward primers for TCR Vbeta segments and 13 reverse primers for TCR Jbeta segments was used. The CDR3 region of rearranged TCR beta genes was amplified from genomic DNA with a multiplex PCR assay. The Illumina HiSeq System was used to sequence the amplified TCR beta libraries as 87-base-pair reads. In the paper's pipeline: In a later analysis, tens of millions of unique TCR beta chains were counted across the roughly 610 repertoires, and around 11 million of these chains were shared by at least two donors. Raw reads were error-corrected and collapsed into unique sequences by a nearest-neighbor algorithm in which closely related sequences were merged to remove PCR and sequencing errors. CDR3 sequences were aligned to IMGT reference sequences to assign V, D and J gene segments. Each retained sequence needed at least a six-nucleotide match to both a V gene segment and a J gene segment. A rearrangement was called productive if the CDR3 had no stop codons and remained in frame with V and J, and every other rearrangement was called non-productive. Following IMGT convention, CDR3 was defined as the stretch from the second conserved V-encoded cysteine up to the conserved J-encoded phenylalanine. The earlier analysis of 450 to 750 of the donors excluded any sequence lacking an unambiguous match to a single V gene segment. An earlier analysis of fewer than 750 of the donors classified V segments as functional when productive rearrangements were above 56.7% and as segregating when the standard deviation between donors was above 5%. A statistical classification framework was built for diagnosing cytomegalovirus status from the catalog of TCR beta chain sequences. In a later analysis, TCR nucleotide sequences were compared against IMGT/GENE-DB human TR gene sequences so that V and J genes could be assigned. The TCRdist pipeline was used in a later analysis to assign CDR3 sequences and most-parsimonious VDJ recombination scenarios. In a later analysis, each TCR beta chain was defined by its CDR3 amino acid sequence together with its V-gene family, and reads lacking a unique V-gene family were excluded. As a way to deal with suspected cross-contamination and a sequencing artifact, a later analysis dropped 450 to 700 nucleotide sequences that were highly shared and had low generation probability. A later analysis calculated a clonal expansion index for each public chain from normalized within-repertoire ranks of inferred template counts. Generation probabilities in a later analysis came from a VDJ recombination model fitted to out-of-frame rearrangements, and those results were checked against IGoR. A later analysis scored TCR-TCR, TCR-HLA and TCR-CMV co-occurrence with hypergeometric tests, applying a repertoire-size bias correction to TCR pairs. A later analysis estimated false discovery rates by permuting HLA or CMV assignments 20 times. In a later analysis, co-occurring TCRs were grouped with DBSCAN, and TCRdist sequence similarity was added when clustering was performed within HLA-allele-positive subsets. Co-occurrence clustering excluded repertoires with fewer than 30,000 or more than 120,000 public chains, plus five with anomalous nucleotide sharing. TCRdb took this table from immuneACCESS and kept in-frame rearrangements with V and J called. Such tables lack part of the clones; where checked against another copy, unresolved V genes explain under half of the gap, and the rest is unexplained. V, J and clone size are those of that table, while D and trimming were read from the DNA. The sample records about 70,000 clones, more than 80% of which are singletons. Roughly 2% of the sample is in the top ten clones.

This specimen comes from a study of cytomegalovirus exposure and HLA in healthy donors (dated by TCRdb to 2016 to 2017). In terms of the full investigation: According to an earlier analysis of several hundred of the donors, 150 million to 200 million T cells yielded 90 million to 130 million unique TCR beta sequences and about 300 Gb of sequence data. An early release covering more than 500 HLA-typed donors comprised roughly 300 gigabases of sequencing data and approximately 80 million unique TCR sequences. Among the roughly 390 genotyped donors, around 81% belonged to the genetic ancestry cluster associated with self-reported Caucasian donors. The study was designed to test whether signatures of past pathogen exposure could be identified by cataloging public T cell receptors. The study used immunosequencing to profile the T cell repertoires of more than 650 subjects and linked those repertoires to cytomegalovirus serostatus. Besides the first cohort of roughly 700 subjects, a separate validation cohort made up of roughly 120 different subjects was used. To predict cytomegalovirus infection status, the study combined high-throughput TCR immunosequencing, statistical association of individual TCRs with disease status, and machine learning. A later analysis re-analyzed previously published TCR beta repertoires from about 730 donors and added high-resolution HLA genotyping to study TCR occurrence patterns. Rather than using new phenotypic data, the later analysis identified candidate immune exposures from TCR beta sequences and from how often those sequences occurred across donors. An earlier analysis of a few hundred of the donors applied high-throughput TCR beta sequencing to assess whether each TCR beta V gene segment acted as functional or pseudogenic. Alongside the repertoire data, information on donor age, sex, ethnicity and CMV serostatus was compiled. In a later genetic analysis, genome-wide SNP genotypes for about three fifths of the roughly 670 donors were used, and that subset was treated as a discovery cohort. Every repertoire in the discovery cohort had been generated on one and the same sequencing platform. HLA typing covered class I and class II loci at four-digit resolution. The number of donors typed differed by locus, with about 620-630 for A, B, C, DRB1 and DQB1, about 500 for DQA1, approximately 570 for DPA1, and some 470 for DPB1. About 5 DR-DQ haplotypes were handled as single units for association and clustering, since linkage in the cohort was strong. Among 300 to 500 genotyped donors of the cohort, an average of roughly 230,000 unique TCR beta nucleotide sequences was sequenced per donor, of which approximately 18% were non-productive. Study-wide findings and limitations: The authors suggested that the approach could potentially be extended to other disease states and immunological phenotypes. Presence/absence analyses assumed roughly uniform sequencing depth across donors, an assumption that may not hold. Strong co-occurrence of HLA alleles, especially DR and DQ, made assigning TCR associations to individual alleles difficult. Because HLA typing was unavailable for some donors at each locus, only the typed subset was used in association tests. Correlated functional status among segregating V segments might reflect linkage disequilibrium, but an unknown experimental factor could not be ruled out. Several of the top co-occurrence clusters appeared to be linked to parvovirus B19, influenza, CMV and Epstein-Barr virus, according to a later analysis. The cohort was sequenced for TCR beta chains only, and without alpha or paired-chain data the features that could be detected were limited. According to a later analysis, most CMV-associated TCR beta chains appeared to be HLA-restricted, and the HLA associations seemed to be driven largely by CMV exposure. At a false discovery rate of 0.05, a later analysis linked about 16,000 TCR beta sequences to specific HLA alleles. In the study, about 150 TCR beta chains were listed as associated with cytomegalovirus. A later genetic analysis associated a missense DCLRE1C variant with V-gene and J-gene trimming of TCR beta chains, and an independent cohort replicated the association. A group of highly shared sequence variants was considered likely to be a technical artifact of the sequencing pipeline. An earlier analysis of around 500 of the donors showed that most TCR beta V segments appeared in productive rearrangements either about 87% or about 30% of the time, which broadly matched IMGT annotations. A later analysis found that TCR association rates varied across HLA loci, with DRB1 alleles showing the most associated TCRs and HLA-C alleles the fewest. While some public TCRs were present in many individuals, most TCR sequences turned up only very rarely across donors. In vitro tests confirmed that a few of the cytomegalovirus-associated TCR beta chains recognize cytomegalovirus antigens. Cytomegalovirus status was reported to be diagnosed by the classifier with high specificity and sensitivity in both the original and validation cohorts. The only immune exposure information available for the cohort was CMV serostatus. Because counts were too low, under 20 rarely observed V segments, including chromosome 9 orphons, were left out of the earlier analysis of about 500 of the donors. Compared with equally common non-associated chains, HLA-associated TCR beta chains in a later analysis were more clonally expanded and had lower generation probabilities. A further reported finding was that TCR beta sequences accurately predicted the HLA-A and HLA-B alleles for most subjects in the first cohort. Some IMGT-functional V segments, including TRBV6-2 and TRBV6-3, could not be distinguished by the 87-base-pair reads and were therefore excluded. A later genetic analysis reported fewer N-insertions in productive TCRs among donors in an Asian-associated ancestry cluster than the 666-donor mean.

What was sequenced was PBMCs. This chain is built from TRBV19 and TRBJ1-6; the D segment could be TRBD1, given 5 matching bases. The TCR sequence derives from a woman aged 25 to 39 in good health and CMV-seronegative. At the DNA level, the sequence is TGTGCCAGTACACGACAGAATAATTCACCCCTCCACTTT. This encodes CASTRQNNSPLHF.